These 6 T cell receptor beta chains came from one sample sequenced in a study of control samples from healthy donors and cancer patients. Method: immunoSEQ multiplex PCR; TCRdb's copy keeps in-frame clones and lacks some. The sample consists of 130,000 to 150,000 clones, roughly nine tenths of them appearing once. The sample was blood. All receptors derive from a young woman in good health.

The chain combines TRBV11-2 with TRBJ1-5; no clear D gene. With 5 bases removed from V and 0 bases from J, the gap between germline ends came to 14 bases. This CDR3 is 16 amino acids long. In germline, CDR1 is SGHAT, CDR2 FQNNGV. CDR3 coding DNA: TGTGCCAGCAGCCCTGGACCGATTTATAGCAATCAGCCCCAGCATTTT. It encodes CASSPGPIYSNQPQHF.

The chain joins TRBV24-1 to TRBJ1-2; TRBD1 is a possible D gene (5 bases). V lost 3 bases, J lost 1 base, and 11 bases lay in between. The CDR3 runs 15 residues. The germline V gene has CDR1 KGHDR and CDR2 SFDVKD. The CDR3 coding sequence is TGTGCCACCAGTGATCCGGGACGGAATAACTATGGCTACACCTTC. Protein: CATSDPGRNNYGYTF.

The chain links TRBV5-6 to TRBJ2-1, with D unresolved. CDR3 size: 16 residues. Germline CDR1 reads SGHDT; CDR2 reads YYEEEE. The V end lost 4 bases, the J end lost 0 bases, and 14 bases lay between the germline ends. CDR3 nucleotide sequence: TGTGCCAGCAGCGGATTAGCCTCCGACTCCTACAATGAGCAGTTCTTC. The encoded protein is CASSGLASDSYNEQFF.

CDR3 sequence: CAWSSGITGELFF. The CDR3 nucleotides are TGTGCCTGGAGTAGCGGTATCACCGGGGAGCTGTTTTTT. This chain links TRBV30 with TRBJ2-2; D is possibly TRBD2 (5 bases). Germline V gives CDR1 GTSNPN, CDR2 SVGIG (reference sequence). This CDR3 is built from 13 residues. The V gene lost 2 bases and the J gene lost 4 bases, with 8 bases spanning the gap.

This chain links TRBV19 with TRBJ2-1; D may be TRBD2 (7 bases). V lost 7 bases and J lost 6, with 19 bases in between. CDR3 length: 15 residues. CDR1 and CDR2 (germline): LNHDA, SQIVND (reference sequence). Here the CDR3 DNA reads TGTGCCAGTACCCTATGGGAGGGGGGCTCCAATGAGCAGTTCTTC. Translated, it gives CASTLWEGGSNEQFF.

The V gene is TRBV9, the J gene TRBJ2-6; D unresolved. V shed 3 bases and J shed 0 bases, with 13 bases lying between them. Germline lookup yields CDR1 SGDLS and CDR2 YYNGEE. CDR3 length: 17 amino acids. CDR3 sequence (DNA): TGTGCCAGCAGCGCGTCCCTGGGATACTCTGGGGCCAACGTCCTGACTTTC. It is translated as CASSASLGYSGANVLTF.